These T cell receptor beta chains were read from a single sample in a study of blood T cells in healthy people across ages. A single record per CDR3 protein comes from TCRdb applying MiXCR to the 5' RACE reads. The repertoire holds 380,000 or so distinct CDR3 sequences, approximately 51% seen once, with 51% in the top ten. What was sequenced was blood. The receptors derive from a man aged 55 to 70 in good health. The CDR3 runs from the conserved cysteine through the conserved F or W. The order of the fields is CDR3 DNA, CDR3 protein, D gene, V gene, J gene, clone size. A D gene is named only where the DNA matches it firmly. Size tells how often a clone was seen (once, few, many) or the class of an expanded clone, and some rows leave it out.

TGTGCCAGCAGTTCCCTCACCACGGGGCCGGGGTATGGCTACACCTTC	CASSSLTTGPGYGYTF	-	TRBV27	TRBJ1-2	once
TGTGCCAGCAGCCGCTCAGGGTACTCTGGGGCCAACGTCCTGACTTTC	CASSRSGYSGANVLTF	-	TRBV7-2	TRBJ2-6	-
TGTGCCAGCAGTCCCACGGGGGATTCACCCCTCCACTTT	CASSPTGDSPLHF	-	TRBV27	TRBJ1-6	many
TGTGCCAGCAGCGGGTCCCGCGGGGAAGAGACCCAGTACTTC	CASSGSRGEETQYF	-	TRBV9	TRBJ2-5	-
TGCGCCAGCAGCAGGGAGGGGGCCAATGAGCAGTTCTTC	CASSREGANEQFF	-	TRBV5-1	TRBJ2-1	few
TGTGCCAGCAGTTTATATGACAGGGATGGCTACACCTTC	CASSLYDRDGYTF	TRBD1	TRBV12-3/TRBV12-4	TRBJ1-2	-
TGCAGTGCTCGCAGGGGGCCCGACTACGAGCAGTACTTC	CSARRGPDYEQYF	TRBD1	TRBV20-1	TRBJ2-7	-
TGTGCCACCAGTGCATGGGGCCAAGAGACCCAGTACTTC	CATSAWGQETQYF	-	TRBV24-1	TRBJ2-5	-
TGTGCCAGCCTGTCCGCAACTAACTATGGCTACACCTTC	CASLSATNYGYTF	-	TRBV12-3/TRBV12-4	TRBJ1-2	-
TGCAGTGCCCCTAGCGGGGCCTACAATGAGCAGTTCTTC	CSAPSGAYNEQFF	TRBD2	TRBV20-1	TRBJ2-1	-
TGTGCCAGCATGAGGTGGAGCTCCTACAATGAGCAGTTCTTC	CASMRWSSYNEQFF	-	TRBV27	TRBJ2-1	few
TGTGCCAGCAGTTTCAATATACCCATTCGGCAGATCCCATCCCAGAGGGACACCGGGGAGCTGTTTTTT	CASSFNIPIRQIPSQRDTGELFF	-	TRBV27	TRBJ2-2	-
TGTGCCAGCAGGGAACAGGGATCAGATACGCAGTATTTT	CASREQGSDTQYF	-	TRBV6-4	TRBJ2-3	-
TGTGCCTGCAGAATACGGACTAGCGGGACGACAGATACGCAGTATTTT	CACRIRTSGTTDTQYF	TRBD2	TRBV12-3/TRBV12-4	TRBJ2-3	once
TGTGCCAGCAGCTTAGAACAAGGGACAGGGGGGAACATTCAGTACTTC	CASSLEQGTGGNIQYF	TRBD1	TRBV7-8	TRBJ2-4	few
TGTGCCAGCAGCCGGGGACTAGTGGATTACACAGATACGCAGTATTTT	CASSRGLVDYTDTQYF	TRBD2	TRBV4-2	TRBJ2-3	-
TGTGCCATCAGTAAGACAGGAGGAGACATTCAGTACTTC	CAISKTGGDIQYF	-	TRBV10-3	TRBJ2-4	few
TGTGCCATCAGGGATTTCGGACTAGCGGGAGTCCGTCAGCGGTTCTTC	CAIRDFGLAGVRQRFF	TRBD2	TRBV10-3	TRBJ2-1	many
TGTGCCAGCTCACCTCTTCGGACAGGGTCCCTTTCCTACGAGCAGTACTTC	CASSPLRTGSLSYEQYF	TRBD1	TRBV18	TRBJ2-7	few
TGTGCCAGCAGGTTTGACAGTAGGAACCACTATGGCTACACCTTC	CASRFDSRNHYGYTF	-	TRBV7-2	TRBJ1-2	-
TGTGCCAGCAGCCCTGGGACAGGGGGCCTAGGTACGCAGTATTTT	CASSPGTGGLGTQYF	TRBD1	TRBV5-4	TRBJ2-3	-
TGTGCCAGCAGTGATGGGGGGTGGGGGTACTTC	CASSDGGWGYF	-	TRBV2	TRBJ2-4	few
TGTGCCAGCAGCTTTAGGACGCACAATGAGCAGTTCTTC	CASSFRTHNEQFF	-	TRBV7-2	TRBJ2-1	-
TGTGCCAGCCAGGGAGGACTAGCGGGGGACGAGCAGTACTTC	CASQGGLAGDEQYF	TRBD2	TRBV7-2	TRBJ2-7	once
TGTGCCAGCAGCCCAGAGTTAGTGGGGACAGGAGTGGTTCAGTACTTC	CASSPELVGTGVVQYF	TRBD1	TRBV7-2	TRBJ2-4	-
TGTGCCAGCTCACGACAGGGGGCGCGTGACGAGCAGTACTTC	CASSRQGARDEQYF	TRBD1	TRBV18	TRBJ2-7	-
TGTGCCAGCAGCCAAGACCCCAGCGGGACCACCTACGAGCAGTACTTC	CASSQDPSGTTYEQYF	TRBD2	TRBV14	TRBJ2-7	once
TGTGCCAGCAGCCGAGCGGGAGGGATGGATGAGCAGTTCTTC	CASSRAGGMDEQFF	TRBD2	TRBV6-6	TRBJ2-1	-
TGTGCCTGGAGTGTACGTCAGGGGGGATCCCAGTACTTC	CAWSVRQGGSQYF	-	TRBV30	TRBJ2-7	-
TGTGCCGGCAGCGCTGTCAGCGGGGGGGCGAATGAGCAGTTCTTC	CAGSAVSGGANEQFF	TRBD2	TRBV6-4	TRBJ2-1	-
TGCGCCAGCAGCCAAGTGAATATGGGGTTTGTGTCAGATACGCAGTATTTT	CASSQVNMGFVSDTQYF	-	TRBV4-1	TRBJ2-3	-
TGTGCCAGCAGTGGACGGGGCGGCGGCCCCTACAATGAGCAGTTCTTC	CASSGRGGGPYNEQFF	-	TRBV6-2/TRBV6-3	TRBJ2-1	few
TGTGCCAGCAGGCGACTTGACAATGAGCAGTTCTTC	CASRRLDNEQFF	-	TRBV6-2/TRBV6-3	TRBJ2-1	-
TGTGCCAGCAGAGGGAATCCCCTGAACACTGAAGCTTTCTTT	CASRGNPLNTEAFF	-	TRBV5-6	TRBJ1-1	-
TGTGCCAGCAGTTACGGGACAGGGGACACTGAAGCTTTCTTT	CASSYGTGDTEAFF	TRBD1	TRBV6-2/TRBV6-3	TRBJ1-1	few
TGCAGCGTTGGAAAACAGTACTTC	CSVGKQYF	-	TRBV29-1	TRBJ2-4	-
TGTGCCAGCAGCCTAGGGACCAGGGGGCCTAATGAAAAACTGTTTTTT	CASSLGTRGPNEKLFF	TRBD1	TRBV7-2	TRBJ1-4	-
TGTGCCAGCACTCCCGGGACTACTCAATACGAGCAGTACTTC	CASTPGTTQYEQYF	TRBD2	TRBV28	TRBJ2-7	-
TGTGCCAGCAGTTCCTCGCGGGTCACAGATACGCAGTATTTT	CASSSSRVTDTQYF	-	TRBV6-2/TRBV6-3	TRBJ2-3	few
TGTGCCAGCAGCAAAGACCCTTTTAGTGAAGCTTTCTTT	CASSKDPFSEAFF	-	TRBV7-2	TRBJ1-1	few
TGTGCCAGCAGCCGTAGATCGGGTGGGGATCAGCCCCAGCATTTT	CASSRRSGGDQPQHF	-	TRBV7-2	TRBJ1-5	-
TGCAGTGCTAGAGATAGTATGGCTGACACCGGGGAGCTGTTTTTT	CSARDSMADTGELFF	-	TRBV20-1	TRBJ2-2	-
TGCGCCAGCAGCTTGGCTGCGGGGGGGCGTCTGAATGAGCAGTACTTC	CASSLAAGGRLNEQYF	TRBD2	TRBV5-1	TRBJ2-5	-
TGCAGTGCTCCTAACAGGGGCGGTGTAGATACGCAGTATTTT	CSAPNRGGVDTQYF	TRBD1	TRBV20-1	TRBJ2-3	few
TGTGCCAGCAGTGAATGGACAGGAGCTTTCTTT	CASSEWTGAFF	TRBD1	TRBV6-1	TRBJ1-1	-
TGCAGTGCGGCACAGGGGTTTTCCTACAATGAGCAGTTCTTC	CSAAQGFSYNEQFF	TRBD1	TRBV20-1	TRBJ2-1	few
TGTGCCAGCAGTTACCCGGCAGTAGGGTTTAATGTCAATGAGCAGTTCTTC	CASSYPAVGFNVNEQFF	-	TRBV6-2/TRBV6-3	TRBJ2-1	many
TGTGCCAGCAGCTTACCCCTAGCGGGAGTGGGCATTCAGTACTTC	CASSLPLAGVGIQYF	TRBD2	TRBV7-2	TRBJ2-4	few
TGCGGGATTGGTGAGCAGTACTTC	CGIGEQYF	-	TRBV29-1	TRBJ2-5	-
TGTGCCAGCAGCCAAGGAGAACCGGCTGGTGAGCAGTTCTTC	CASSQGEPAGEQFF	-	TRBV14	TRBJ2-1	-
TGTGCCAGCAGTGAGAACAGCCTGGGGAGCTCCTACAATGAGCAGTTCTTC	CASSENSLGSSYNEQFF	-	TRBV2	TRBJ2-1	many
TGTGCCAGCAGTCCCCAGGGACTTTCCGTGGGGGAGCAGTACTTC	CASSPQGLSVGEQYF	-	TRBV27	TRBJ2-7	-